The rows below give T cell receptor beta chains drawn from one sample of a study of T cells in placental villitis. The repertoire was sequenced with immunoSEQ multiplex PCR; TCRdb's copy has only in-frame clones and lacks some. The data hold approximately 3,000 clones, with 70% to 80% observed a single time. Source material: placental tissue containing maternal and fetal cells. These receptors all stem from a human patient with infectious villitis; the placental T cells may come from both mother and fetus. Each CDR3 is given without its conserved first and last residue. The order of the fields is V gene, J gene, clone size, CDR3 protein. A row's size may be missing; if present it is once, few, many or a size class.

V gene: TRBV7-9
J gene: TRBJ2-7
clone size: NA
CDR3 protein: ASSAESYEQY

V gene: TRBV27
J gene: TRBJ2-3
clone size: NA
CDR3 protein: ASSLTSGGADTQY

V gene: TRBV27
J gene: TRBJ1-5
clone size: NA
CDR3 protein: ASSFYNQPQH

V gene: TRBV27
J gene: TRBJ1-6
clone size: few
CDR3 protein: ASRWEGRSPLH

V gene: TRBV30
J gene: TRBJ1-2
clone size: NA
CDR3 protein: AWSQTRIYGYT

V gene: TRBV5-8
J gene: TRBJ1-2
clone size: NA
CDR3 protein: ASSLDRGWNYGYT

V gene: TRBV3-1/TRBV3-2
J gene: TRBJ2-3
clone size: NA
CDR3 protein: ASSRRTSTDTQY

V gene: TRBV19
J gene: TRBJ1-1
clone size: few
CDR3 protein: ASSIGVPWGTEAF

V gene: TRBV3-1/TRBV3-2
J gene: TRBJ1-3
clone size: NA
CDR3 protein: ASSQEGAGNTIY

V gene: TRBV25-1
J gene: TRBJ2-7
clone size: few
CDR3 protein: ASSAGYEQY

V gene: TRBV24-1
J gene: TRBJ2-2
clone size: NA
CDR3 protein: ATSDPLTGSTGELF

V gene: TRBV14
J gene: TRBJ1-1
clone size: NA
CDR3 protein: ASSHKWSSRAF

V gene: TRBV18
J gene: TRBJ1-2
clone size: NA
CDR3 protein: ASSPSQGYGYT

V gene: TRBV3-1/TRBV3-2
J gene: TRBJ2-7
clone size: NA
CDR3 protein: ANSQGRAHEQY

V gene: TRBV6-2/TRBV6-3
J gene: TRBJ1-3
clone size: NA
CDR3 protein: ASSYKESSGNTIY

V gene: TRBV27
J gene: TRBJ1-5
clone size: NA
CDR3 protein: ASSLTGYQPQH

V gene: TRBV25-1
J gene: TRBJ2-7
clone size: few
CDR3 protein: ASRDEGPVGREQY

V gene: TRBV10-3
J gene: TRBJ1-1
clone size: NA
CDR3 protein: AISPGQEAF

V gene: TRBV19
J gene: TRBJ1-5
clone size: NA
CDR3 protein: ASSMGNQPQH

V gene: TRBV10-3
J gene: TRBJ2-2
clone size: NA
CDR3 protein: AISGGQGSNTGELF

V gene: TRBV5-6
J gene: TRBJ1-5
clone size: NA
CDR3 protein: ASSLKGQDHQPQH

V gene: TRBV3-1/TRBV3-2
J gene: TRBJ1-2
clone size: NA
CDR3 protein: ASSRLSQGAGDYGYT

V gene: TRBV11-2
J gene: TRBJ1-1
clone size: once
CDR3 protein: ASSWLSGGSTEAF

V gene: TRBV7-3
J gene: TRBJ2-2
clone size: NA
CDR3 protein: ASSLVGHRELF

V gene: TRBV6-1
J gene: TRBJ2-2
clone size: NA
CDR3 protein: ASSDTGANTGELF

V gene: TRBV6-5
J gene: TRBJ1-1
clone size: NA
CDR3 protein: ASSWMNTEAF

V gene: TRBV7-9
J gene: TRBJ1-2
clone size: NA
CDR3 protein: ASSSSTGGSGYT

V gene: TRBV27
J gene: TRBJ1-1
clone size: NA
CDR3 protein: ASSLLPGGEAF

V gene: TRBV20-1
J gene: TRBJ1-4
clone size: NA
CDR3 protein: SARDREKLF

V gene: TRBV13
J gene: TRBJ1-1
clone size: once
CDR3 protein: ASSPRGRVSNTEAF

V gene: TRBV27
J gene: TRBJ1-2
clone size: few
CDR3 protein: ASSHIANYGYT

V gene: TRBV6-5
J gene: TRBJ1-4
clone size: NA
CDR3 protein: ASSAGGGENEKLF

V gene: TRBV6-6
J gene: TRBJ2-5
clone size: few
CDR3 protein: ASTRQETQY

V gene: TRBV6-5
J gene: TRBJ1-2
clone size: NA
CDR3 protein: ASSYGTLEGYT

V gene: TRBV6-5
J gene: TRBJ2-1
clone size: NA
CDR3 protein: ASSLSWGPGNEQF

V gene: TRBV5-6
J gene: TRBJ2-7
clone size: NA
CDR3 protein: ASTPYGRASPHEQY

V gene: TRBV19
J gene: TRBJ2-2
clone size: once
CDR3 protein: ASSIRRSPGGELF

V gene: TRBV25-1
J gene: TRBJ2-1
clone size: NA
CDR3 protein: ASSESRDYLKYNEQF

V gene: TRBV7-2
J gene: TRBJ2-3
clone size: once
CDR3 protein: ASSLVRGSTDTQY

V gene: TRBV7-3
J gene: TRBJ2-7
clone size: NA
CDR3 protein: ASSLGPIREQY

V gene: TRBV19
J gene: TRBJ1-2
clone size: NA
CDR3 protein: ASSIRQGANYGYT